The rows below give T cell receptor beta chains drawn from one sample of a study of CD8 T cells in ankylosing spondylitis. TCRdb fed the 5' RACE reads into MiXCR, producing one record per CDR3 protein. This table holds roughly 120,000 distinct CDR3 sequences, roughly 15% found once. The specimen was blood, either unsorted or a sorted T cell fraction (not recorded which). The origin of the receptors is a female donor with ankylosing spondylitis or in good health (not recorded which). Each CDR3 is given with its conserved first and last residue. A D gene is named only where the DNA matches it firmly. Clone size is given for some rows only: seen once, a few or many times, or a class if the clone is expanded.

. | TRBJ1-1 | . | TRBV6-1 | TGTGCCAGCAGTGGACCACAGGGAGTGAACACTGAAGCTTTCTTT | CASSGPQGVNTEAFF
TRBD1 | TRBJ2-1 | few | TRBV12-3/TRBV12-4 | TGTGCCAGCAGTTTCAACAGGGGAGATTACAATGAGCAGTTCTTC | CASSFNRGDYNEQFF
. | TRBJ2-1 | many | TRBV20-1 | TGCAGTGCTAGAGTCGTAAATGAGCAGTTCTTC | CSARVVNEQFF
. | TRBJ1-1 | few | TRBV7-9 | TGTGCCAGCAGCGGGCCCGGCGGGGACACTGAAGCTTTCTTT | CASSGPGGDTEAFF
. | TRBJ2-7 | . | TRBV7-9 | TGTGCCAGCAGCCGCTGGGAGGACTACGAGCAGTACTTC | CASSRWEDYEQYF
. | TRBJ1-2 | . | TRBV12-3/TRBV12-4 | TGTGCCATTCTACAGGGCTATGGCTACACCTTC | CAILQGYGYTF
TRBD1 | TRBJ2-1 | many | TRBV29-1 | TGCAGCGTCCGAGACAGGGAAGGGTTTAACAATGAGCAGTTCTTC | CSVRDREGFNNEQFF
. | TRBJ1-1 | . | TRBV28 | TGTGCCAGCAGTTTAACCCGAGAAGCTTTCTTT | CASSLTREAFF
. | TRBJ1-4 | . | TRBV29-1 | TGCAGCGTTCGTCGAGGTGATGAAAAACTGTTTTTT | CSVRRGDEKLFF
. | TRBJ2-7 | . | TRBV9 | TGTGCCAGCAGCGTAGACGGGAGTTACGAGCAGTACTTC | CASSVDGSYEQYF
. | TRBJ2-1 | few | TRBV12-3/TRBV12-4 | TGTGCCAGCACCTCCCAGGGTTACAATGAGCAGTTCTTC | CASTSQGYNEQFF
. | TRBJ2-3 | . | TRBV12-2 | TGTGCAAGTCGCTTCGTTCTTAGCGGGAGGGGCCCAGATACGCAGTATTTT | CASRFVLSGRGPDTQYF
. | TRBJ1-2 | many | TRBV5-1 | TGCGCCAGCAGCTTGGGACAGGCCAACTATGGCTACACCTTC | CASSLGQANYGYTF
. | TRBJ2-2 | many | TRBV12-3/TRBV12-4 | TGTGCCAGCAGTTCATGGGTCGGGGACGCGAACACCGGGGAGCTGTTTTTT | CASSSWVGDANTGELFF
. | TRBJ1-6 | many | TRBV6-5 | TGTGCCAGCAGTTACTCTGGACTGGGAGTCAATTCACCCCTCCACTTT | CASSYSGLGVNSPLHF
. | TRBJ2-1 | . | TRBV6-2/TRBV6-3 | TGTGCCAGCACCCCTCGCCCCGGGGGGCCTCATGAGCAGTTCTTC | CASTPRPGGPHEQFF
TRBD1 | TRBJ2-1 | many | TRBV29-1 | TGCAGCGCTAGACAGGGTCCGGACAATGAGCAGTTCTTC | CSARQGPDNEQFF
. | TRBJ2-3 | many | TRBV20-1 | TGCAGTGCTAGCGTAGGCAGTAGCACAGATACGCAGTATTTT | CSASVGSSTDTQYF
. | TRBJ2-7 | once | TRBV9 | TGTGCCAGCAGCGTATACCCGAGCTCCTACGAGCAGTACTTC | CASSVYPSSYEQYF
. | TRBJ1-6 | many | TRBV20-1 | TGCAGTGCTGGGGGGCTGACTTATAATTCACCCCTCCACTTT | CSAGGLTYNSPLHF
. | TRBJ2-2 | many | TRBV12-3/TRBV12-4 | TGTGCCAGCAGAGTAGGGGGGGCGGGCACCGGGGAGCTGTTTTTT | CASRVGGAGTGELFF
TRBD1 | TRBJ2-5 | . | TRBV7-9 | TGTGCCAGCAGCAAACCGACAGGGCCGGGAGAGACCCAGTACTTC | CASSKPTGPGETQYF
. | TRBJ2-1 | . | TRBV29-1 | TGCAGCGTTGTGGTTTTGTCCTACAATGAGCAGTTCTTC | CSVVVLSYNEQFF
. | TRBJ1-1 | many | TRBV12-3/TRBV12-4 | TGTGCCAGCAGTGTCGGGGGGTTTAGCACTGAAGCTTTCTTT | CASSVGGFSTEAFF
. | TRBJ2-1 | few | TRBV7-6 | TGTGCCAGCAGCCACCCCCAACAGGGAAGAGACAATGAGCAGTTCTTC | CASSHPQQGRDNEQFF
. | TRBJ2-7 | . | TRBV6-5 | TGTGCCAGCAGTTACGCTTACGGGGGCTACGAGCAGTACTTC | CASSYAYGGYEQYF
. | TRBJ2-5 | . | TRBV12-3/TRBV12-4 | TGTGCCAGCAGTTTGGCCGACAGCCGCGTGGAGACCCAGTACTTC | CASSLADSRVETQYF
. | TRBJ1-1 | . | TRBV15 | TGTGCCACCAGCAGAGATCCGGATGCCACTGAAGCTTTCTTT | CATSRDPDATEAFF